This T cell receptor beta chain derives from a study of blood T cell repertoires in COVID-19 (TCRdb year 2020). Study-wide context: Collaborator samples came from the United States, Italy and Spain and covered acute and convalescent phases of COVID-19. The prospective study material was composed of cDNA or gDNA derived from T cells, B-cell-depleted T cells, or PBMCs. The dataset comprised deeply sampled blood TCRbeta repertoires from subjects exposed to, actively infected with, or recovered from COVID-19. The repertoires were made available in a free public database intended to serve as a resource for research on the immune response to SARS-CoV-2. Samples came from the ongoing ImmuneRACE study (first 160 participants) plus 1,254 subjects from 6 global collaborators. Sample metadata almost always included a de-identified subject ID, COVID-19 status, age in years and sex. Where HLA class I and class II types were available, the types were taken from metadata supplied by the sample provider, not from assay-based typing. Overall results and qualifications from the work: The amount of clinical and demographic metadata varied by source and participant and was provided uncurated.

TCRbeta CDR3 regions were amplified from genomic DNA using the immunoSEQ Assay, a bias-controlled multiplex PCR. Per the authors' processing: Nucleated cell counts per sample were estimated from amplification of reference gene primers within the assay. To quantify the absolute abundance of each unique TCRbeta CDR3 rearrangement, sequence reads were collapsed and filtered. For each sample, productive Simpson clonality was calculated as the square root of Simpson's diversity index across productive rearrangements. This is the immuneACCESS table as TCRdb keeps it, with only in-frame sequences that have V and J called. A part of the clones is gone; compared with another copy, unresolved V genes explain less than half, and the rest is unexplained. V and J calls and clone size are as listed in that table; D and trimming were resolved from the DNA. This sample gives some 240,000 clones in total; 84% of them show up just once. The biggest ten clones account for approximately 4.3% of the sample.

A word on this clone: The antigen it binds to is not known. Per-nucleotide qualities are absent, and no much larger clonotype sits a single base away.

Enrolling through a virtual design, the prospective study's participants ranged in age from roughly 18 to 95 years and lived across 24 United States geographic areas. Cohort assignment in the prospective study relied on participant-reported clinical history from a screening survey and a study questionnaire. In the prospective study, mobile phlebotomists collected whole blood, serum and a nasopharyngeal or oropharyngeal swab from each participant. Prospective study participants could optionally give additional blood draws and questionnaires over an approximately two-month period. Before DNA extraction, blood samples from the prospective study were shipped at room temperature or frozen. The origin of this receptor is a man aged 30 to 45 with acute COVID-19. Material for sequencing was PBMCs or T cells enriched from blood (not recorded which).

In nucleotide form, the sequence is TGTGCCAGCAGCCCTAGCACAGATACGCAGTATTTT. This encodes CASSPSTDTQYF. The chain is encoded by TRBV12-3 or TRBV12-4 joined to TRBJ2-3, with the identity of the D gene unclear. A distance of 4 bases separates the germline ends of V and J, which lose 6 bases and 0 bases respectively. Its CDR3 holds 12 amino acids, cysteine through phenylalanine. The CDR3 DNA has 36 bases and is translated from base 1.